These T cell receptor beta chains were read from a single sample in a study of human T cells and chemical hapten exposure. TCRdb passed the RACE reads through MiXCR, listing each CDR3 protein once. Of 300,000 to 450,000 distinct CDR3 sequences listed, roughly 5% were seen once; the top ten hold just over 2.5%. Source: whole blood, taken in connection with sensitization to the hapten diphenylcyclopropenone (DPC). The receptors come from a woman aged 45-60 years with alopecia areata. Some clones in this sample may be carry-over from other donors' samples. Both conserved end residues are part of each CDR3. A D gene is named only where the DNA matches it firmly. Size is omitted from some rows. Given values are once, few, many or a class for expanded clones.

TRBV28,TRBD1,few,TRBJ2-7,TGTGCCAGCAGTTTTGGGACAGGGGTTGAGCAGTACTTC,CASSFGTGVEQYF
TRBV5-1,TRBD2,many,TRBJ2-3,TGCGCCAGCAGCTTCTTAGCGGGACAAGCAGATACGCAGTATTTT,CASSFLAGQADTQYF
TRBV5-6,-,-,TRBJ2-1,TGTGCCTTAAGGGACCGGGACCCCGAGGGCAATGAGCAGTTCTTC,CALRDRDPEGNEQFF
TRBV29-1,-,many,TRBJ1-2,TGCAGCGTTGAATTACAGGGAGATGGCTACACCTTC,CSVELQGDGYTF
TRBV29-1,TRBD2,many,TRBJ2-7,TGCAGCGTTGGGGAGGGCTACTACGAGCAGTACTTC,CSVGEGYYEQYF
TRBV11-2,TRBD2,many,TRBJ2-3,TGTGCCAGCAGCTTTCTAGCGGGGGGACTAGATACGCAGTATTTT,CASSFLAGGLDTQYF
TRBV12-3/TRBV12-4,TRBD2,-,TRBJ2-1,TGTGCCAGCAGGGATCTAGCGGCTTCCTACAATGAGCAGTTCTTC,CASRDLAASYNEQFF
TRBV6-1,-,few,TRBJ1-5,TGTGCCAGCAGTGAAGGTCCCTTGGGCAATCAGCCCCAGCATTTT,CASSEGPLGNQPQHF
TRBV4-3,-,many,TRBJ2-3,TGCGCCAGCAGCCAAGATTTGGGGGGCGGTGGGACAGATACGCAGTATTTT,CASSQDLGGGGTDTQYF
TRBV5-6,-,many,TRBJ2-7,TGTGCCAGCAGTCAGGGCAGCCTTTGGGAGCAGTACTTC,CASSQGSLWEQYF
TRBV6-5,TRBD1,many,TRBJ2-7,TGTGCCAGCAGTTCGTCCCCGGGACAGTCCTACGAGCAGTACTTC,CASSSSPGQSYEQYF
TRBV12-3/TRBV12-4,-,-,TRBJ1-2,TGTGCCAGCAGATCGGGTGGTTTAGGGGGGAAGCGAGGCTACACCTTC,CASRSGGLGGKRGYTF
TRBV7-9,TRBD2,many,TRBJ2-7,TGTGCCAGCCGGACTTTGGTAGCGGGAAGCGAGCAGTACTTC,CASRTLVAGSEQYF
TRBV6-5,TRBD1,many,TRBJ1-1,TGTGCCAGCAGTCAACTACAGGGGGCCATGAACACTGAAGCTTTCTTT,CASSQLQGAMNTEAFF
TRBV29-1,-,many,TRBJ2-2,TGCAGCGTTGATTACCCAACCGGGGAGCTGTTTTTT,CSVDYPTGELFF
TRBV6-6,TRBD1,-,TRBJ1-1,TGTGCCAGCATAGGGGACAGCGGGAACACTGAAGCTTTCTTT,CASIGDSGNTEAFF
TRBV13,TRBD2,many,TRBJ2-7,TGTGCCAGCAGCTTAGGACTAGCGGGGACGGGGGAGCAGTACTTC,CASSLGLAGTGEQYF
TRBV6-2/TRBV6-3,-,few,TRBJ2-1,TGTGCCAGCTCCGAGGAGCCCTCCTACAATGAGCAGTTCTTC,CASSEEPSYNEQFF
TRBV12-3/TRBV12-4,-,many,TRBJ2-7,TGTGCCAGCACCTCCCGGACGGGAGCCTACGAGCAGTACTTC,CASTSRTGAYEQYF
TRBV29-1,-,many,TRBJ2-7,TGCAGCGTGGACCTCGGGAACTACGAGCAGTACTTC,CSVDLGNYEQYF
TRBV13,TRBD1,many,TRBJ2-7,TGCGCCAGCAGCTTGGGACAGGCCCCCTACGAGCAGTACTTC,CASSLGQAPYEQYF
TRBV29-1,TRBD2,many,TRBJ2-5,TGCAGCGCCCGGACTAGCGGGATCCCCCCAGAGACCCAGTACTTC,CSARTSGIPPETQYF